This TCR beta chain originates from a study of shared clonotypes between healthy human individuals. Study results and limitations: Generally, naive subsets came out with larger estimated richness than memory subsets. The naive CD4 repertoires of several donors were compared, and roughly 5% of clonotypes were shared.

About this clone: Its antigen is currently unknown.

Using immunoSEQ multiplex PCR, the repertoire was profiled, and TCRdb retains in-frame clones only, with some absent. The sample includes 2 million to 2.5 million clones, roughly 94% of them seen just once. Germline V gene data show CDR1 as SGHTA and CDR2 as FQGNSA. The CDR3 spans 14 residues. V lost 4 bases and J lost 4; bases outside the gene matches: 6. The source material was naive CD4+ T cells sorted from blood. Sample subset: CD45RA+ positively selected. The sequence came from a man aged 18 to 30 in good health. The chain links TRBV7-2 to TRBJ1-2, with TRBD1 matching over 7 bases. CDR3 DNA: TGTGCCAGCAGCTCGGGACAGAGTCCCTATGGCTACACCTTC. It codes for CASSSGQSPYGYTF.